A selection of T cell receptor beta chains follows, all from one sample in a study of vaccination effects on CD4 cells after COVID-19. These receptors have no known antigen. Repertoires were generated with immunoSEQ multiplex PCR, while TCRdb's copy carries only in-frame clones and drops some. The sample has roughly 70,000 clones, under 80% seen once. This sample comprised CD4+ T cells from PBMCs cultured with HCoV-OC43 spike peptides, obtained after COVID-19 vaccination. These receptors originate from a human donor who received a COVID-19 vaccine. The CDR3 runs from the conserved cysteine through the conserved F or W. A D gene is named only where the DNA matches it firmly. Clone size, where shown, is once, few, many, or a class for clones that have expanded.

V	size	J	D	DNA	CDR3
TRBV6-5	NA	TRBJ1-1	NA	TGTGCCAGCAGTTCACAGGGTGGGACTTTCTTT	CASSSQGGTFF
TRBV6-2/TRBV6-3	once	TRBJ2-1	TRBD2	TGTGCCAGCAGTGTGGCGGGGGGCCTAAAGGATGAGCAGTTCTTC	CASSVAGGLKDEQFF
TRBV7-2	NA	TRBJ1-1	NA	TGTGCCAGCAGCTTACCGCTACCAAAGGACACTGAAGCTTTCTTT	CASSLPLPKDTEAFF
TRBV5-4	once	TRBJ1-1	TRBD1	TGTGCCAGCAGCCGCAACGGGGGACAGGGGAGCAGCACTGAAGCTTTCTTT	CASSRNGGQGSSTEAFF
TRBV28	once	TRBJ2-2	NA	TGTGCCAGCAGTTCCCTGATGGGGCAGGCGTCGAACACCGGGGAGCTGTTTTTT	CASSSLMGQASNTGELFF
TRBV5-5	NA	TRBJ2-3	NA	TGTGCCAGCAGCTCCCAGGGGTACACAGATACGCAGTATTTT	CASSSQGYTDTQYF
TRBV9	NA	TRBJ1-1	NA	TGTGCCAGCAGCGGCGGGGACGGGAACACTGAAGCTTTCTTT	CASSGGDGNTEAFF
TRBV24-1	NA	TRBJ2-3	TRBD1	TGTGCCACCAGTGCCGTCGACAGGGCCACAGATACGCAGTATTTT	CATSAVDRATDTQYF
TRBV4-3	NA	TRBJ2-2	NA	TGCGCCAGCAGCCAAGAGACCGGGGAGCTGTTTTTT	CASSQETGELFF
TRBV3-1/TRBV3-2	NA	TRBJ1-6	NA	TGTGCCAGCAGCCATCATCAGAATTCACCCCTCCACTTT	CASSHHQNSPLHF
TRBV2	NA	TRBJ1-2	NA	TGTGCCAGCAGTGAACGCGGTTATGGCTACACCTTC	CASSERGYGYTF
TRBV7-2	few	TRBJ1-2	NA	TGTGCCAGCAGCTCCACGCGTGGGGGGGAGTTTGGCTACACCTTC	CASSSTRGGEFGYTF
TRBV6-5	NA	TRBJ2-5	NA	TGTGCCGGCTACATACCCAGGCTTTCAGAGCCCCAGTACTTC	CAGYIPRLSEPQYF
TRBV6-5	NA	TRBJ1-2	NA	TGTGCCAGCAGTCCGTTCCAGATCTATGGCTACACCTTC	CASSPFQIYGYTF
TRBV6-5	NA	TRBJ2-5	NA	TGTGCCAGCAGCCGTTCAGGGTCTCAAGAGACCCAGTACTTC	CASSRSGSQETQYF
TRBV24-1	once	TRBJ1-3	NA	TGTGCCACCAGTGATGGGGGTCACGGTGAGCCTGGAAACACCATATATTTT	CATSDGGHGEPGNTIYF
TRBV10-3	NA	TRBJ2-3	NA	TGTGCCGTCGGGCGCAGGACAACAGATACGCAGTATTTT	CAVGRRTTDTQYF
TRBV2	NA	TRBJ1-1	TRBD1	TGTGCCAGCACCAGGACAGGCGGTTACACTGAAGCTTTCTTT	CASTRTGGYTEAFF
TRBV6-5	NA	TRBJ2-1	TRBD2	TGTGCCAGCAGCCTGATATTAGCGGGGGGGAGTGAGCAGTTCTTC	CASSLILAGGSEQFF
TRBV19	NA	TRBJ1-5	TRBD1	TGTGCCAGTAGTAGGACAGGGGGCGTGGATCAGCCCCAGCATTTT	CASSRTGGVDQPQHF